This T cell receptor beta chain was captured in a study of blood T cell repertoires in COVID-19. Overall study: Donors in the United States, Italy and Spain gave samples during acute or convalescent COVID-19. The analysed material was cDNA or gDNA that came from T cells, B-cell-depleted T cells, or PBMCs.

Authors' methods: Using reference gene primer amplification, nucleated cell counts were estimated. Measured with immunoSEQ multiplex PCR; TCRdb has only the in-frame clones, and not every one. V and J calls and clone size are as listed in that table; D and trimming were resolved from the DNA. There are 190,000 or so clones in the sample; 70% to 90% occur only once, and 2.5% to 3.5% lies in the top ten. V was cut by 1 base and J by 5 bases, with 11 bases left in between. The CDR3 has 14 amino acids. The V gene's germline CDR1 is SEHNR and CDR2 FQNEAQ (reference sequence). This TCR came from a man aged 40-49 years with active or convalescent COVID-19. Sample: peripheral blood. The J gene is TRBJ1-1, the V gene TRBV7-9; D gene unclear. The CDR3 DNA reads TGTGCCAGCAGCTTAGACCGGCGGGCTACTGAAGCTTTCTTT. Protein sequence: CASSLDRRATEAFF.